In its sample, the clone carrying this T cell receptor (beta chain) was seen once. Vbeta (60) and Jbeta (13) primers were used in the PCR. Profiled with immunoSEQ multiplex PCR; TCRdb holds only in-frame clones, not every one. Seen here are approximately 130,000 clones, about four fifths observed once, and the top ten hold less than 4%. This sample was included in a study of cytomegalovirus exposure and HLA in healthy donors. CDR1 MNHNS and CDR2 SASEGT come from the germline V gene. The V end was cut by 5 bases, the J end by 2 bases, with 12 bases between. CDR3 length equals 14 residues. Sequenced sample: PBMCs. The clonotype originates from a young man in good health and CMV-seronegative. V gene TRBV6-1 combines with J gene TRBJ1-2; D not resolved. The CDR3 nucleotides are TGTGCCAGCAGTTATTTCCCAGAAAACTATGGCTACACCTTC. It specifies CASSYFPENYGYTF.